The next 3 T cell receptor beta chains were all read from a single sample in a study of cytomegalovirus exposure and HLA in healthy donors. A multiplex PCR was run with 60 Vbeta primers and 13 Jbeta primers. The data were produced by immunoSEQ multiplex PCR, yet TCRdb's version contains in-frame clones alone and is incomplete. The sample comprises 150,000 to 200,000 clones, about 75% of which are singletons, and less than 9.5% rests with the top ten. The sample consisted of PBMCs. These receptors originate from a woman in her thirties or forties in good health and CMV-seropositive.

J is TRBJ1-2 and V is TRBV5-1; 7 nucleotides agree with TRBD1. The CDR3 is 15 amino acids. Germline CDR1 reads SGHRS; CDR2 reads YFSETQ. The V gene end was trimmed by 0 bases and the J gene end by 3 bases; junction bases not matched to a gene: 5. The CDR3 DNA follows: TGCGCCAGCAGCTTGGCCGGGACAGAGTACTATGGCTACACCTTC. Residues: CASSLAGTEYYGYTF.

The gene calls are TRBV27 and TRBJ2-3, with D perhaps TRBD2 (7 bases). CDR3 length: 17 amino acids. Germline values: CDR1 MNHEY, CDR2 SMNVEV (reference sequence). V was shortened by 4 bases and J by 2 bases, with 19 bases between the two germline ends. The CDR3 DNA sequence: TGTGCCAGCAGTTCCGTCTGGGGGGGCACCAACACAGATACGCAGTATTTT. It specifies CASSSVWGGTNTDTQYF.

This chain links TRBV29-1 with TRBJ2-7; TRBD1 might be the D (6 bases). The CDR3 totals 13 residues. Germline loops: CDR1 SQVTM, CDR2 ANQGSEA. V was trimmed by 7 bases and J by 3 bases, leaving 16 bases between them. The CDR3 bases are TGCAGCGCCGTAAAACAGGGATACTACGAGCAGTACTTC. Translated, it gives CSAVKQGYYEQYF.